This T cell receptor (beta chain) was found in a study of beta chain features in type 1 diabetes. General observations from the study: Moderate yet significant TCRB CDR3 shortening was seen in Type 1 diabetes patients in all four CD4+ subsets. For type 1 diabetes patients, VDJ junctions showed fewer insertions and more deletions.

Every bit of the isolated RNA underwent reverse transcription, so sequencing read expressed TCRB transcripts. Sequencing was performed with immunoSEQ multiplex PCR; in TCRdb, only in-frame clones are kept and a portion is missing. The sample contains around 50,000 clones, roughly 47% of which appear only once. Worth noting for this clone: Antigen unknown.

Looked up from germline, CDR1 is SQVTM and CDR2 is ANQGSEA. This CDR3 contains 14 residues. The J segment lost 9 bases and the V segment lost 3 bases, leaving 9 bases of the junction unmatched. The V call is TRBV29-1, the J call TRBJ2-1; TRBD1 matches 9 bases. The sequence was obtained from a man aged 25-40 years with type 1 diabetes. Sequenced material: stem cell memory CD4+ T cells from blood. CDR3 protein: CSVDRGQGNSEQFF. The CDR3 DNA reads as TGCAGCGTTGACCGGGGACAGGGAAACTCTGAGCAGTTCTTC.